Below, one TCR beta chain is given with its context. Its antigen is still unknown. One end of the junction fails to match germline, which may point to a read error. The CDR3 sequence is 14 residues long. Germline assignment: CDR1 MNHEY and CDR2 SMNVEV (reference sequence). The data are from a study of T cell repertoires in cytomegalovirus infection. Study summary: Indicated by public TCR beta signatures were CMV infection and matching HLA type.

Study-wide results and caveats: HLA-C-restricted TCR beta clonotypes specific for CMV led the ex vivo response.

TCRdb re-called the reads through MiXCR, storing one row per CDR3 protein. The table has more than 95,000 distinct CDR3 sequences, over 30% seen once; the top ten hold roughly 50%. This sequence originates from a human donor in good health (CMV status not recorded). Some clones in this sample may be carry-over from other donors' samples. Here the sequenced sample was CD8+ T cells from cultured PBMCs, taken from culture after CMV antigen stimulation. This rearrangement joins TRBV27 to TRBJ2-7, with D tentatively TRBD1 (5 bases). CDR3 sequence (DNA): TGTGCCAGCAGTTATAGGGGCTATGAGCTCGTGTTGTCGTTC. Encoded protein: CASSYRGYELVLSF.